This TCR beta chain was documented in a study of blood T cell repertoires in COVID-19. Study-wide background: Nucleic acid was either cDNA or gDNA, and it came from T cells, B-cell-depleted T cells, or PBMCs.

In the authors' methods: The assay estimated nucleated cells by amplifying reference gene primers. Sequencing used immunoSEQ multiplex PCR; TCRdb keeps in-frame clones, though not all of them. V, J and clone size derive from that table, while D and trimming were established from the DNA sequence. This table holds approximately 110,000 clones, approximately 83% found once. The sequence came from a woman in her seventies with acute or convalescent COVID-19. Sequences were obtained from peripheral blood.

The CDR3 DNA reads as TGTGCCAGCAGCTTAGTTGGCGGGGGAGCTGGCTACACCTTC. This translates into CASSLVGGGAGYTF. The chain uses TRBV7-8 and TRBJ1-2, with D possibly matching TRBD1 (5 bases). Germline values: CDR1 SGHVS, CDR2 FQNEAQ. Deletions cut 1 base from V and 7 bases from J, with 13 bases between. The CDR3 has 14 residues.